Listed here is a single T cell receptor beta chain. Its antigen remains unidentified. One base away there is no much larger clone; base qualities are not given. The data were taken from a study of somatic mutations in cytotoxic T cells in rheumatoid arthritis (dated by TCRdb to about 2017). Background on the whole study: Before any treatment started and right after they were diagnosed, patients gave peripheral blood samples (roughly 31 ml EDTA). Some V beta antibody-stained T-cell populations were flow-sorted on a FACSAria II or Sony SH800 at nearly 100% purity, and sorted V beta1+ cells also underwent TCRB sequencing. In newly diagnosed rheumatoid arthritis without treatment, the study examined if expanded CD8+ T-cell clones harbor somatic mutations, relying on TCRB deep sequencing to characterize clonality. TCRB deep sequencing covered roughly 60 patients with rheumatoid arthritis along with about 20 healthy controls. Median age was essentially the same in the patient group and the control group.

General conclusions and limits of the study: The finding that TRBV07 was slightly underrepresented in patients was left unadjusted for multiple comparisons. Healthy controls showed no age-related increase in CD8+ clonality, whereas patients did (Spearman r ≈ 0.5). The largest CD8+ clone made up more than 20% of CD8+ cells in about an eighth of the roughly 60 patients, and blood and synovial fluid shared several identical CD8+ TCRB sequences. CD8+ T-cell clonality did not differ significantly between rheumatoid arthritis patients and age-matched healthy controls. It was unknown which antigens the expanded CD8+ clones targeted, and their absence from virus-specific databases did not exclude viral specificity.

The germline V gene supplies CDR1 MNHEY and CDR2 SVGAGI. Including cysteine and phenylalanine, the CDR3 has 13 amino acids. Only CDR3 DNA remains: 39 bases, in frame from the first base. V loses 9 bases, J loses 5 bases, and the germline ends lie 11 bases apart. Flow cytometry confirmed the purity of CD4+ and CD8+ cells that had been isolated by positive magnetic bead selection on an AutoMACS. Clonal expansions were first screened by flow cytometry with a TCR V beta antibody panel, then characterized by TCRB deep sequencing of sorted CD8+ fractions. Ficoll-Paque PLUS density gradient separation was used to isolate peripheral blood mononuclear cells. Nucleospin Tissue or Tissue XS kits were used to extract DNA from CD4-enriched, CD8-enriched or PBMC samples, and a Qubit 2.0 fluorometer was used for quantification. Sequencing of TCRB CDR3 was done on genomic DNA with the immunoSEQ assay. In the original analysis: Only a few patient CD8+ clones larger than 1% matched published virus-specific TCRB sequences when compared against them. Analyses were restricted to productive TCRB rearrangements. Clonality was expressed as a Shannon entropy-based productive clonality index, with each clone defined by a unique TCRB CDR3 sequence. The template counts of each clone relative to the total templates per sample were used to calculate repertoire overlap between two samples. A correlation with a Spearman r of approximately 0.58 was found between V-gene usage by flow cytometry and V-gene usage by TCRB sequencing. TCRdb re-hosts the immuneACCESS table, in-frame sequences only. Its copies lack some clones; in the studies checked, an unresolved V gene accounts for under half of them, and the cause for the rest is not known. V and J calls and clone size come straight from that table; D and trimming were deduced from the DNA. In all, the sample holds about 23,000 clones, and roughly 74% of those were seen once. Clones ranked in the top ten supply 11% of the sample.

The TCR comes from an adult with rheumatoid arthritis. The rearrangement joined TRBV6-5 to TRBJ1-6, with TRBD1 perhaps the D gene, on 6 matching bases. The sample consisted of CD8+ T cells sorted from blood. The nucleotide sequence is TGTGCCAGGGGGACATTGAATAATTCACCCCTCCACTTT. Translated, this is CARGTLNNSPLHF.